Here is one T cell receptor (beta chain) with its context. Its antigen specificity is not known. Nothing much larger sits one base from this clone, and base qualities are not available. TCRbeta CDR3 regions were amplified from genomic DNA using the immunoSEQ Assay, a bias-controlled multiplex PCR. The authors' pipeline ran thus. The number of nucleated cells in each sample was estimated from the amplification of reference gene primers within the assay. To quantify the absolute abundance of each unique TCRbeta CDR3 rearrangement, sequence reads were collapsed and filtered. For each sample, productive Simpson clonality was calculated by taking the square root of Simpson's diversity index across productive rearrangements. The table comes from immuneACCESS by way of TCRdb, which keeps in-frame sequences with V and J called. Part of the clones is missing from these tables; in studies checked, under half for an unresolved V gene and the rest for unknown reasons. V, J and clone size are those of that table, while D and trimming were read from the DNA. Present in this sample are around 76,000 clones, about 80% of which were seen just once. About 0.8% of the sample comes from the top ten.

Collaborating institutions collected whole blood in K2EDTA tubes following their own protocols. For TCRbeta analysis, collaborator samples were shipped as frozen whole blood, as isolated PBMCs, or as DNA extracted from either sample type. The source of the sample is a study of blood T cell repertoires in COVID-19 (dated by TCRdb to 2020 to 2022). For the study in its entirety: Samples covering the acute and convalescent phases of COVID-19 were provided by collaborators in the United States, Italy and Spain. The material from the prospective study consisted of cDNA or gDNA derived from T cells, B-cell-depleted T cells, or PBMCs. Subjects who had been exposed to COVID-19, were actively infected with it, or had recovered from it provided the deeply sampled blood TCRbeta repertoires that made up the dataset. The repertoires were released in a freely available public database meant as a resource for research on the immune response to SARS-CoV-2. Samples were obtained from the ongoing ImmuneRACE study (first 160 participants) and from about 1,300 subjects provided by 6 global collaborators. A de-identified subject ID, COVID-19 status, age in years and sex were almost always included in the sample metadata. HLA class I and class II types, where available, came from metadata supplied by the sample provider rather than from assay-based typing.

The full study reports these points: The quantity of clinical and demographic metadata differed by source and by participant and was supplied without curation.

A distance of 8 bases separates the germline ends of V and J, which lose 3 bases and 3 bases respectively. CDR1 and CDR2 were assigned from the germline V gene as KGHSH and LQKENI. Spanning cysteine to phenylalanine, the CDR3 consists of 13 amino acids. Only the CDR3 region is kept as DNA, spanning 39 bases read in frame from base 1. Input material: peripheral blood. The sequence was obtained from a woman in her seventies with acute or convalescent COVID-19. The rearranged chain carries TRBV18 and TRBJ1-2, with the D gene not clear enough to name. The CDR3 in this case is CASSPHTDYGYTF. The DNA reads as follows: TGTGCCAGCTCACCGCACACCGACTATGGCTACACCTTC.